This is a list of T cell receptor beta chains from one sample in a study of cytomegalovirus exposure and HLA in healthy donors. Using immunoSEQ multiplex PCR, the repertoire was profiled, and TCRdb retains in-frame clones only, with some absent. This table holds 150,000 to 200,000 clones, around 84% found once. Sequenced sample: PBMCs. Receptors originate from a young man in good health and CMV-seronegative. CDR3s leave out the opening cysteine and the closing phenylalanine or tryptophan.

CDR3aa	v_gene	j_gene
ASRPPGLAGETQY	TRBV6-5	TRBJ2-5
ASSSDRDRGFSGANVLT	TRBV27	TRBJ2-6
ASSLGATGAGANVLT	TRBV5-1	TRBJ2-6
ASSLPEARTQY	TRBV7-2	TRBJ2-3
ASKTGLVTGELF	TRBV19	TRBJ2-2
ASSILGTFSYEQY	TRBV6-5	TRBJ2-7
ASSLDRLTDTQY	TRBV11-1	TRBJ2-3
ASAWTGDGYT	TRBV6-1	TRBJ1-2
ATRPRGQGVNEQY	TRBV15	TRBJ2-7
ASIRDRGNTEAF	TRBV6-5	TRBJ1-1
ASSVVGADSSPLH	TRBV9	TRBJ1-6
ASGLWTGWNQPQH	TRBV12-5	TRBJ1-5
ASSGWDNRGRSPLH	TRBV19	TRBJ1-6
ASSQTGGPNEQF	TRBV14	TRBJ2-1
ASSLEGTGFANYGYT	TRBV7-9	TRBJ1-2
ASSRGAANTEAF	TRBV6-5	TRBJ1-1
ASSRQVGGISGANVLT	TRBV28	TRBJ2-6
ASSMDRASTDTQY	TRBV7-3	TRBJ2-3
ASSPAGEQF	TRBV7-2	TRBJ2-1
ASSQGTAYEETQY	TRBV14	TRBJ2-5
ASSLGGGMNTEAF	TRBV18	TRBJ1-1
ASGGAGELF	TRBV2	TRBJ2-2
AISEESGVEQY	TRBV10-3	TRBJ2-7
ASTLAGGRDEQY	TRBV2	TRBJ2-7
ASSRDRDRVLPGELF	TRBV28	TRBJ2-2
ASTRTLSNQPQH	TRBV28	TRBJ1-5
ASSLTGTSMPGELF	TRBV7-3	TRBJ2-2
ASSLGELVAMEQY	TRBV5-4	TRBJ2-5
ASSPGQALT	TRBV7-2	TRBJ1-2
ASSYVRGGSGKTQY	TRBV11-2	TRBJ2-5
ASSPGTGEYEQY	TRBV5-4	TRBJ2-7
ASSINRVTGELF	TRBV19	TRBJ2-2
ASSVEAGLQETQY	TRBV9	TRBJ2-5
ASSAIQGYNEQF	TRBV2	TRBJ2-1
SSSLDSTQY	TRBV7-9	TRBJ2-3
ASSLASTSYEQY	TRBV7-3	TRBJ2-7
SSSFGTGKEKGEKLF	TRBV7-9	TRBJ1-4
ASSQDQNSNQPQH	TRBV4-1	TRBJ1-5
ASSFKSDQPQH	TRBV7-8	TRBJ1-5
ASSLRQGTEQY	TRBV7-9	TRBJ2-7
ASSAGTAYNEQF	TRBV11-3	TRBJ2-1
ASSEMRGSGAEAF	TRBV2	TRBJ1-1
ASSGGTGGNQPQH	TRBV6-5	TRBJ1-5
ASSLEDRAGELF	TRBV5-6	TRBJ2-2